The following is a T cell receptor beta chain sequence with its context. These data are taken from a study of T cells in Graves' hyperthyroidism and ophthalmopathy. Using RNA transcripts as the source, TCR beta CDR3 regions were amplified. First-round RT-PCR of the TCR CDR3 relied on the HTBI primer set. TCRdb reanalysed the multiplex PCR reads using MiXCR and keeps one entry per CDR3 protein. The sample has 540,000 or so distinct CDR3 sequences, more than 15% seen once. This CDR3 has 16 residues. Trimming shortened V by 6 bases and J by 3 bases, and 21 bases separated the two germline ends. Germline V gene sequence: CDR1 SEHNR, CDR2 FQNEAQ (reference sequence). Hyperthyroidism, newly diagnosed and lasting under 2 months, affected patients aged 18 to 65.

The origin of this receptor is a woman aged 25 to 39 with Graves' hyperthyroidism. The chain joins TRBV7-9 to TRBJ2-7; possible D gene TRBD1, 5 bases. The source material was blood. CDR3 nucleotides: TGTGCCAGCAGTTACAAGGGGCCCGATGGCGGCTACGAGCAGTACTTC. It translates to CASSYKGPDGGYEQYF.